Listed below are T cell receptor beta chains from one sample, sequenced in a study of cytomegalovirus exposure and HLA in healthy donors. Data came from immunoSEQ multiplex PCR; TCRdb stores just in-frame clones and leaves some out. Of about 110,000 clones listed, under 85% are singletons. Input material: PBMCs. Receptors were obtained from a woman aged 18-29 years in good health and CMV-seronegative. Each CDR3 is given with its conserved first and last residue. A D gene is named only where the DNA matches it firmly. Clone sizes are given selectively: once, few, many, or a class where the clone is expanded.

d_gene,abundance,j_gene,v_gene,CDR3nt,CDR3aa
NA,once,TRBJ2-3,TRBV27,TGTGCCAGCAGTTTAAGAGCGAGCACAGATACGCAGTATTTT,CASSLRASTDTQYF
TRBD1,NA,TRBJ1-1,TRBV6-1,TGTGCCAGCAGTGAAGCGGACAGGCGGGCAGCTTTCTTT,CASSEADRRAAFF
NA,NA,TRBJ2-1,TRBV29-1,TGCAGCGTTGAAGACCCCTCGGCGAGACTGCGATCCTACAATGAGCAGTTCTTC,CSVEDPSARLRSYNEQFF
NA,few,TRBJ2-4,TRBV9,TGTGCCAGCAGCGTAGGTACAGAGTTACTTCTAGCCAAAAACATTCAGTACTTC,CASSVGTELLLAKNIQYF
NA,NA,TRBJ1-2,TRBV27,TGTGCCAGCAGTTTATCCGGGGGGGCAAACTATGGCTACACCTTC,CASSLSGGANYGYTF
TRBD1,once,TRBJ1-2,TRBV2,TGTGCCAGCAGCCGGGACAGGGGGTACTATGGCTACACCTTC,CASSRDRGYYGYTF
TRBD1,NA,TRBJ2-7,TRBV7-2,TGTGCCAGCAGCTTAGGGACAGGGGCTGCCGAGCAGTACTTC,CASSLGTGAAEQYF
NA,NA,TRBJ1-5,TRBV6-5,TGTGCCATCCAGGGTAACAGCAATCAGCCCCAGCATTTT,CAIQGNSNQPQHF
NA,few,TRBJ1-5,TRBV19,TGTGCCAGTAGTGGCATCCCCAATCAGCCCCAGCATTTT,CASSGIPNQPQHF
TRBD2,NA,TRBJ2-1,TRBV30,TGTGCCTGGGCTAGCGGGGTTGTTTCCTACAATGAGCAGTTCTTC,CAWASGVVSYNEQFF
TRBD2,NA,TRBJ2-5,TRBV29-1,TGCAGCGTTGAATGGATACTAGCGGGGATATTCCAAGAGACCCAGTACTTC,CSVEWILAGIFQETQYF
TRBD1,few,TRBJ2-7,TRBV27,TGTGCCAGCAGTTGGGACAGGGGTTCCTACGAGCAGTACTTC,CASSWDRGSYEQYF